What follows are 17 T cell receptor beta chains derived from one specimen sequenced in a study of T-cell memory formation after mild COVID-19. TCRdb re-derived calls from the 5' RACE reads in MiXCR, one entry per CDR3 protein. The table includes tens of thousands of distinct CDR3 sequences, roughly 25% detected once. Sequencing used PBMCs or a T cell subset sorted from them (not recorded which). The receptors shown here come from a man between 18 and 29 years old who had mild COVID-19 (a few samples of this study predate the infection). Cell type and time point are not known.

The chain's CDR3 is CASSRTTQETQYF. CDR3 DNA: TGTGCCAGCAGCCGAACTACCCAAGAGACCCAGTACTTC. The rearrangement uses TRBV9 and TRBJ2-5; D gene ambiguous. Trimming took off 4 bases at V and 1 base at J, with 8 bases between the two ends. This CDR3 has 13 residues. Per germline, CDR1 SGDLS and CDR2 YYNGEE.

This clonotype was picked up one time. The chain recombines TRBV7-8 with TRBJ1-2, with 8 nucleotides matching TRBD1. The germline CDR1 and CDR2 sequences are SGHVS and FQNEAQ. Trimming at V came to 5 bases and at J to 5 bases, leaving 7 bases not matched to a gene. The CDR3 runs to 14 residues. The CDR3 spells CASSLTGGGYGYTF. In DNA, the CDR3 is TGTGCCAGCAGCCTCACAGGGGGTGGTTATGGCTACACCTTC. Using reference TRBV7-8 and TRBJ1-2 for the parts outside the CDR3, the full variable domain is GAGVSQSPRYKVAKRGQDVALRCDPISGHVSLFWYQQALGQGPEFLTYFQNEAQLDKSGLPSDRFFAERPEGSVSTLKIQRTQQEDSAVYLCASSLTGGGYGYTFGSGTRLTVV.

J is TRBJ2-5 and V is TRBV18; D is unclear. The germline gives CDR1 KGHSH, CDR2 LQKENI. The CDR3 covers 12 residues. The ends were cut back, 0 bases at V and 5 bases at J, with 4 bases in the middle. Here the CDR3 reads CASSPPSETQYF. The CDR3 DNA follows: TGTGCCAGCTCACCACCTTCGGAGACCCAGTACTTC.

The V and J genes are TRBV5-6 and TRBJ2-5, with 9 nucleotides matching TRBD2. The V gene end was trimmed by 5 bases and the J gene end by 5 bases; junction bases not matched to a gene: 10. In germline, CDR1 is SGHDT, CDR2 YYEEEE. The CDR3 is 15 amino acids. CDR3 amino acids: CASSRGLAPGETQYF. The CDR3 coding sequence is TGTGCCAGCAGTCGAGGACTAGCGCCAGGGGAGACCCAGTACTTC.

This clonotype was observed a single time. This rearrangement joins TRBV6-1 to TRBJ2-5; D may be TRBD1 or TRBD2 (5 bases each). Germline values: CDR1 MNHNS, CDR2 SASEGT. Trimming pared 5 bases from V and 5 bases from J, leaving 15 bases between. The CDR3 totals 14 residues. The DNA for the CDR3 is TGTGCCAGCAGTCAATGGGACCTAGGGGAGACCCAGTACTTC. Amino acid sequence: CASSQWDLGETQYF.

This clonotype was counted a few times. This chain links TRBV6-2 or TRBV6-3 with TRBJ2-5; 7 bases are shared with TRBD2. Germline V gives CDR1 MNHEY, CDR2 SVGEGT. This CDR3 is built from 16 residues. J lost 5 bases, V lost 5 bases, and 14 bases had no gene match. CDR3 sequence: CASSPIGLGGEETQYF. DNA of the CDR3: TGTGCCAGCAGTCCCATAGGACTAGGCGGTGAGGAGACCCAGTACTTC.

The chain carries TRBV20-1 and TRBJ2-5; D might be TRBD1 (5 bases). The CDR3 has 14 amino acids. V lost 6 bases to trimming and J lost 4 bases, with 18 bases between them. Germline loops: CDR1 DFQATT, CDR2 SNEGSKA (reference sequence). CDR3 protein: CSASTFSRVETQYF. CDR3 nucleotides: TGCAGTGCCAGTACCTTCTCCAGGGTAGAGACCCAGTACTTC.

This rearrangement joins TRBV11-2 to TRBJ2-3; no firm D call. Trimming took off 5 bases at V and 1 base at J, with 4 bases between the two ends. The CDR3 totals 12 residues. Germline CDR1 SGHAT, CDR2 FQNNGV. Here the CDR3 DNA reads TGTGCCAGCAGCCCGGGCACAGATACGCAGTATTTT. The encoded protein is CASSPGTDTQYF.

Only a few counts were recorded for this clonotype. The chain joins TRBV30 to TRBJ2-7, with 10 bases identical to TRBD1. The J segment lost 3 bases and the V segment lost 3 bases, leaving 8 bases of the junction unmatched. The CDR3 runs to 15 residues. Germline CDR1 is GTSNPN and CDR2 is SVGIG (reference sequence). CDR3: CAWSIIRDRGYEQYF. CDR3 bases: TGTGCCTGGAGCATAATCCGGGACAGGGGCTACGAGCAGTACTTC.

In this sample, this clonotype turned up once. The chain uses TRBV4-3 and TRBJ1-2, with TRBD1 matching over 9 bases. Trimming cost V 3 bases and J 6 bases; bases outside gene matches: 8. Germline-derived CDR1 and CDR2 are LGHNA and YSLEER. This CDR3 has 15 amino acids. The CDR3 DNA follows: TGCGCCAGCAGCCACGGCGGGACAGGGCTTAATGGCTACACCTTC. Protein: CASSHGGTGLNGYTF.

The chain has TRBV4-1 and TRBJ2-3, with TRBD1 as a possible D gene (5 bases). The CDR3 has 15 residues. CDR1 is MGHRA, CDR2 YSYEKL, per germline. The germline V and J ends were trimmed by 1 base and 3 bases, with 11 bases remaining between them. Written as DNA, the CDR3 is TGCGCCAGCAGCCAAGGGGTGCAGGGTACAGATACGCAGTATTTT. It yields the protein CASSQGVQGTDTQYF.

As DNA, the CDR3 is TGTGCCAGCGCCCCAGGGCTCCTAAAACAACTCTATGGCTACACCTTC. Its protein product is CASAPGLLKQLYGYTF. This chain uses TRBV7-2 with TRBJ1-2, with D perhaps matching TRBD1 (5 bases). There are 16 residues in the CDR3. In germline, CDR1 is SGHTA, CDR2 FQGNSA. V lost 8 bases and J 4 bases, leaving 23 bases between the germline ends.

Only a few counts were recorded for this clonotype. J is TRBJ1-5 and V is TRBV27; D is perhaps TRBD1 (6 bases). V lost 7 bases and J lost 4, with 11 bases in between. The length of the CDR3 is 13 residues. Germline CDR1 and CDR2: MNHEY and SMNVEV (reference sequence). CDR3 sequence: CASKTGVNQPQHF. The CDR3 DNA sequence: TGTGCCAGCAAGACAGGTGTTAATCAGCCCCAGCATTTT.

This chain joins TRBV20-1 and TRBJ1-2, with TRBD1 as a possible D gene (5 bases). V lost 0 bases and J 5 bases, leaving 13 bases between the germline ends. Looked up from germline, CDR1 is DFQATT and CDR2 is SNEGSKA (reference sequence). CDR3 length: 14 amino acids. CDR3 in amino acids: CSAREKRGEYGYTF. In DNA form, the CDR3 reads TGCAGTGCTAGAGAGAAACGGGGGGAGTATGGCTACACCTTC.

This clonotype has more than one count but fewer than ten. The J gene is TRBJ2-5, the V gene TRBV7-2, with unresolved D. The CDR3 contains 14 residues. Trimming removed 5 bases from V and 5 bases from J, with 15 bases in between. Germline lookup yields CDR1 SGHTA and CDR2 FQGNSA. CDR3 protein: CASSHETPRETQYF. The DNA of the CDR3 is TGTGCCAGCAGCCACGAGACTCCCAGGGAGACCCAGTACTTC.

This clonotype occurred a few times. The rearrangement uses TRBV6-5 and TRBJ2-5; TRBD1 matches at 9 bases. CDR1 and CDR2 from the germline V gene are MNHEY and SVGAGI. V lost 4 bases and J lost 5; bases outside the gene matches: 8. This CDR3 is built from 15 residues. The CDR3 spells CASSWGQGNLETQYF. The DNA for the CDR3 is TGTGCCAGCAGTTGGGGACAGGGTAATTTGGAGACCCAGTACTTC.

The V and J genes are TRBV20-1 and TRBJ2-7; maybe TRBD1 (6 bases). The germline CDR1 and CDR2 sequences are DFQATT and SNEGSKA (reference sequence). Trimming took 4 bases from V and 3 from J, leaving 13 bases between them. This CDR3 has 13 amino acids. In DNA form, the CDR3 reads TGCAGTGCTACGCCGAGGGGACACTACGAGCAGTACGTC. Protein sequence: CSATPRGHYEQYV.